This is a list of T cell receptor beta chains from one sample in a study of glioma-infiltrating T cells. From the multiplex PCR reads, TCRdb called clonotypes with MiXCR, one entry per CDR3 protein. The sample has about 380,000 distinct CDR3 sequences, roughly two fifths seen once; the top ten hold about 12%. Sequencing was performed on glioma tissue, nonneoplastic brain tissue, or PBMCs (not recorded which). These receptor sequences come from a human donor with low-grade glioma or glioblastoma, undergoing nonglioma brain surgery, or in good health (not recorded which). CDR3s include the opening cysteine and the closing phenylalanine or tryptophan. A D gene is named only where the DNA matches it firmly. Part of the rows lack a size; the others show once, few, many or a class for expanded clones.

-	TRBV12-3/TRBV12-4	TRBJ1-5	-	TGTGCCAGCAGTTTAGATTCGACAGTGGGGTGGTTGTCCCAGCATTTT	CASSLDSTVGWLSQHF
TRBD1	TRBV20-1	TRBJ2-1	-	TGCAGTGCTAGGGGGGACAGAGAGTACGAGCAGTTCTTC	CSARGDREYEQFF
-	TRBV6-2/TRBV6-3	TRBJ2-7	many	TGTGCCAGCGGACAAGGACAGGAGCAGTACTTC	CASGQGQEQYF
-	TRBV15	TRBJ2-7	many	TGTGCCACCAGCCGTGGGCCGGGCTCCTACGAGCAGTACTTC	CATSRGPGSYEQYF
TRBD1	TRBV10-3	TRBJ2-7	-	TGTGCCATCAGGATACAGGGGGAAGGGTACGAGCAGTACTTC	CAIRIQGEGYEQYF
-	TRBV11-2	TRBJ1-1	few	TGTGCCAGCAGCTTAGGTACCGGGGACTTTGAAGCTTTCTTT	CASSLGTGDFEAFF
-	TRBV4-1	TRBJ1-3	-	TGCGCCAGCAGCCAACTTAGGTCTGGAAACACCATATATTTT	CASSQLRSGNTIYF
-	TRBV24-1	TRBJ2-1	few	TGTACCACCAGTGATGAAGGTCGCTACAATGAGCATTTCTTC	CTTSDEGRYNEHFF
TRBD2	TRBV3-1	TRBJ2-7	many	TGTGCCAGCAGCCAAGTCGGGACTAGGATGGGAGAGCAGTACTTC	CASSQVGTRMGEQYF
-	TRBV28	TRBJ2-1	many	TGTGCCAGCAGTCAGCCTAGCACCTACAATGAGCAGTTCTTC	CASSQPSTYNEQFF
-	TRBV20-1	TRBJ2-1	-	TGCAGTGCTATACCCCTCCGAGTAGTCAGGAGTGAGCAGTTCTTC	CSAIPLRVVRSEQFF
-	TRBV20-1	TRBJ1-5	-	TGCAGTGCTAGTAAACCCCAGGGAGGCAATCAGCCCCAGCATTTT	CSASKPQGGNQPQHF
-	TRBV25-1	TRBJ2-7	few	TGTGCCAGTAATTCGACAGGACTTGTCTACGAGCAGTACTTC	CASNSTGLVYEQYF
TRBD2	TRBV20-1	TRBJ2-3	-	TGCAGTGCCCTGCTAGCGGATTTCACAGATACGCAGTATTTT	CSALLADFTDTQYF
TRBD2	TRBV7-9	TRBJ2-4	-	TGTGCCAGCAGCGGGAGGGTAGCCAAAAACATTCAGTACTTC	CASSGRVAKNIQYF
TRBD2	TRBV19	TRBJ2-7	once	TGTGCCAGTAGTGCTAGCGGGAGGGAATACGAGCAGTACTTC	CASSASGREYEQYF
-	TRBV20-1	TRBJ1-2	-	TGCAGTGCTAGGGCGCCGGGTCTGAGCGGCTACACCTTC	CSARAPGLSGYTF
-	TRBV20-1	TRBJ1-5	many	TGCAGTGCTAGAGTTGGACAGCGGTATAGCAATCAGCCCCAGCATTTT	CSARVGQRYSNQPQHF
-	TRBV6-1	TRBJ2-1	few	TGTGCCAGCAGCCCTCAGGGCGGGTGGAGTGGCAATGAGCAGTTCTTC	CASSPQGGWSGNEQFF
TRBD2	TRBV6-5	TRBJ2-3	-	TGTGCCAGCTCATCTCCAGCGGGGAGAGGAGATACGCAGTATTTT	CASSSPAGRGDTQYF
-	TRBV19	TRBJ1-2	-	TGTGCCAGTAGTATCGAGCAGCGAATCAACTATGGCTACACCTTC	CASSIEQRINYGYTF
TRBD2	TRBV20-1	TRBJ2-7	-	TGCAGTGCGCTCTCTGGACGGGGGGCCTACGAGCAGTACTTC	CSALSGRGAYEQYF
-	TRBV27	TRBJ1-6	many	TGTGCCAGCAGTCGCCGCAGGGCAAGGTCCTATAATTCACCCCTCCACTTT	CASSRRRARSYNSPLHF
-	TRBV29-1	TRBJ2-3	-	TGCAGCGTTGATAACTCACAGCGCACAGATACGCAGTATTTT	CSVDNSQRTDTQYF
TRBD1	TRBV27	TRBJ2-1	-	TGTGCCAGCAGTTTATGGGACAGATCCCCTAAGGATGAGCAGTTCTTC	CASSLWDRSPKDEQFF
-	TRBV20-1	TRBJ1-1	-	TGCAGTGCTAGAGAGCCCCAGGGTGCTGCGATGAAAACTGAAGCTTTCTTT	CSAREPQGAAMKTEAFF
TRBD2	TRBV18	TRBJ2-7	-	TGTGCCAGCGGTCCCCCGGGACTAGCGTCCCACGAGCAGTACTTC	CASGPPGLASHEQYF
-	TRBV2	TRBJ2-3	-	TGTGCCAGCAGGGGGGACAAAGATTACACAGATACGCAGTATTTT	CASRGDKDYTDTQYF
-	TRBV20-1	TRBJ2-7	-	TGCAGTGCCACCCACACCCTAATCGGGAGCTACGAGCAGTACTTC	CSATHTLIGSYEQYF
-	TRBV15	TRBJ2-3	few	TGTGCCACCAGCAGAGATCCAGGCACAGATACGCAGTATTTT	CATSRDPGTDTQYF
TRBD1	TRBV19	TRBJ2-5	few	TGTGCCACTGGACAGGGTCGAGGGGAGACCCAGTACTTC	CATGQGRGETQYF
TRBD2	TRBV28	TRBJ2-5	few	TGTGCCAGCAGTCTATGGAGCGGGGGACAAGAGACCCAGTACTTC	CASSLWSGGQETQYF
-	TRBV7-2	TRBJ2-3	-	TGTGCCAGCAGCTTTTCAGAAGTGGCTAAAGGGACCTCTAGCACAGATACGCAGTATTTT	CASSFSEVAKGTSSTDTQYF
-	TRBV10-3	TRBJ2-5	-	TGTGCCATCAGTGAGTCGGACTTGGAGAGGCCGGAGACCCAGTACTTC	CAISESDLERPETQYF
-	TRBV4-1	TRBJ2-5	-	TGCGCCAGCAGCCAAAACAGGGTCCAGTACTTC	CASSQNRVQYF
TRBD2	TRBV3-1	TRBJ2-7	once	TGTGCCAGCAGCCCGACTAGCCGGAGTGAAGATGAGCAGTACTTC	CASSPTSRSEDEQYF
-	TRBV20-1	TRBJ1-1	-	TGCAGTGCTAGAGCTGCCCGGGAAGCGGACACTGAAGCTTTCTTT	CSARAAREADTEAFF
-	TRBV19	TRBJ2-1	-	TGTGCCAGTAGCTCCCGGACTCCTACATACTACAATGAGCAGTTCTTC	CASSSRTPTYYNEQFF
-	TRBV5-6	TRBJ1-1	-	TGTGCCAGCAGCTTGGCCAGGAGAGCCATTGAAGCTTTCTTT	CASSLARRAIEAFF
TRBD1	TRBV20-1	TRBJ2-3	-	TGCAGTGCTAGAGAGGGGGGACAGGCGACAGATACGCAGTATTTT	CSAREGGQATDTQYF
-	TRBV7-2	TRBJ1-1	few	TGTGCCAGCAGCTTAGGCCGGGAAGCTTTCTTT	CASSLGREAFF
-	TRBV7-9	TRBJ1-2	few	TGTGCCAGCAGTTGGATGCGGGGGGAGGAAAATGGCTACACCTTC	CASSWMRGEENGYTF
-	TRBV5-4	TRBJ2-3	few	TGTGCCAGCAGCTTCCAGACTGCGGCGCAGTATTTT	CASSFQTAAQYF
-	TRBV19	TRBJ2-2	-	TGTGCCAGCACCCGGAGGACCGCGAACACCGGGGAGCTGTTTTTT	CASTRRTANTGELFF
TRBD1	TRBV28	TRBJ2-1	-	TGTGCCAGCAGTAAGGGACAGGGGCCGCACCTTGAGCAGTTCTTC	CASSKGQGPHLEQFF
-	TRBV5-1	TRBJ2-7	-	TGCGCCAGCAGCCTACCCGATTCTGACGAGCAGTACTTC	CASSLPDSDEQYF